This T cell receptor (beta chain) was obtained from a study of Graves' ophthalmopathy and Graves' hyperthyroidism. In its sample, this clonotype was seen many times. Trimming took 10 bases from V and 2 from J; bases not matched to a gene: 2. CDR1 is KGHDR, CDR2 SFDVKD, per germline. The CDR3 loop spans 13 amino acids. Aged 18 to 65, the patients with hyperthyroidism had under 2 months' duration and were newly diagnosed. The study amplified TCR beta CDR3 regions using RNA transcripts. Second-round multiplex PCR came after a first-round RT-PCR that employed HTBI primers. MiXCR, run by TCRdb on the multiplex PCR reads, gives a single entry per CDR3 protein. The top ten hold roughly 3% of the sample, which has about 420,000 distinct CDR3 sequences, around 21% seen once.

This receptor was obtained from a woman between 18 and 30 years old with stable Graves' hyperthyroidism. Sample: peripheral blood. V and J are TRBV24-1 and TRBJ2-5; TRBD1 matches at 11 bases. The CDR3 DNA is TGTGCCACTGGGACAGGGGGACAAGAGACCCAGTACTTC. This codes for CATGTGGQETQYF.